These 14 T cell receptor beta chains share one sample of origin, sequenced in a study of T cells expressing NK-cell markers. TCRdb re-called the 5' RACE reads and catalogs CDR3 proteins one per entry, DNA excluded. The table lists over 200,000 distinct CDR3 sequences, with around 0.37% in the top ten. Sequencing input: blood T cells: a sorted CD56 or NKG2C T cell subset, CD4+ or CD8+ T cells, or bulk PBMC T cells (not recorded which). These receptors were taken from a man aged 18-30 years in good health.

The V call is TRBV15, the J call TRBJ1-4; with no DNA, the TCRdb D assignment of TRBD1 cannot be verified. The CDR3 is made up of 15 amino acids. From germline, CDR1 is LNHNV and CDR2 YYDKDF (reference sequence). CDR3 amino acids: CATSGQPGQSEKLFF.

J is TRBJ2-7 and V is TRBV14; checking the TCRdb D call of TRBD1 is not possible without DNA. Looked up from germline, CDR1 is SGHDN and CDR2 is FVKESK. The CDR3 is 16 residues long. The CDR3 loop is CASSHSGTGQGYEQYF.

The rearrangement uses TRBV4-2 and TRBJ2-5. The CDR3 totals 12 residues. Germline loops: CDR1 LGHNA, CDR2 YNFKEQ. The CDR3 loop reads CASSQEGGTQYF.

The chain joins TRBV20-1 to TRBJ2-3; TCRdb names TRBD2, which stays unverified in the absence of DNA. CDR3 length: 16 amino acids. Germline V lookup: CDR1 DFQATT, CDR2 SNEGSKA (reference sequence). The CDR3 protein is CSARPRLAAGADTQYF.

The chain recombines TRBV9 with TRBJ2-1; the TRBD2 assignment by TCRdb is unverifiable without DNA. Germline assignment: CDR1 SGDLS and CDR2 YYNGEE. CDR3 length equals 16 residues. The CDR3 sequence is CASSPRLADSYNEQFF.

V and J are TRBV15 and TRBJ2-1; no DNA is available, so the TRBD2 call from TCRdb remains unchecked. The CDR3 loop spans 18 amino acids. The germline CDR1 and CDR2 sequences are LNHNV and YYDKDF (reference sequence). This chain's CDR3 is CATSRAGEGLKSYNEQFF.

The CDR3 spells CASSDRQGATDTQYF. The rearrangement links TRBV2 to TRBJ2-3; TCRdb's D call of TRBD1 is untestable without DNA. The CDR3 length is 15 residues. In germline, CDR1 is SNHLY, CDR2 FYNNEI.

This chain links TRBV10-1 with TRBJ2-1; lacking DNA, the TRBD1 call made by TCRdb goes unchecked. The CDR3 spans 15 residues. Germline CDR1 WNHNN, CDR2 SYGVQD (reference sequence). The CDR3 reads CATKGTGRDSNEQFF.

V is TRBV4-2 and J is TRBJ1-1. The length of the CDR3 is 15 residues. From germline, CDR1 is LGHNA and CDR2 YNFKEQ. This CDR3 reads CASSQDGTMNTEAFF.

The chain uses TRBV7-2 and TRBJ2-7; the D call from TCRdb, TRBD1, cannot be confirmed without DNA. The CDR3 loop spans 15 amino acids. The germline V gene encodes CDR1 SGHTA and CDR2 FQGNSA. The CDR3 sequence is CASSHAGTGAYEQYF.

The J gene is TRBJ1-2, the V gene TRBV7-2; TCRdb lists TRBD1, though no DNA is available to test this call. Germline CDR1 SGHTA, CDR2 FQGNSA. The CDR3 runs 17 residues. CDR3 sequence: CASRLGAPGQGLYGYTF.

The rearrangement joins TRBV4-1 to TRBJ2-5; TCRdb reports TRBD1, a call that lacks DNA to check it against. Germline CDR1 MGHRA, CDR2 YSYEKL. This CDR3 spans 16 amino acids. The CDR3 loop reads CASSPTGPRGGETQYF.

This chain joins TRBV6-1 and TRBJ2-3; the D call from TCRdb, TRBD1, cannot be confirmed without DNA. Germline CDR1 reads MNHNS; CDR2 reads SASEGT. The CDR3 covers 13 residues. The CDR3 is CASSSPGADTQYF.

CDR3 amino acids: CASSHRRSFTDTQYF. The chain joins TRBV6-2 or TRBV6-3 to TRBJ2-3. In germline, CDR1 is MNHEY, CDR2 SVGEGT. The CDR3 runs 15 residues.